These T cell receptor beta chains were read from a single sample in a study of T cells in Graves' hyperthyroidism and ophthalmopathy. TCRdb passed the multiplex PCR reads through MiXCR, listing each CDR3 protein once. The data contain 500,000 to 550,000 distinct CDR3 sequences, around 21% of them singletons. The sample taken for sequencing was blood. These receptors were collected from a man between 18 and 29 years old with Graves' hyperthyroidism. The CDR3 runs from the conserved cysteine through the conserved F or W.

>TRBJ2-7|TRBV19
CASSIAGGPSEQYF
>TRBJ2-7|TRBV24-1
CATSDSTVLEQYF
>TRBJ1-1|TRBV10-3
CATHREVNTEAFF
>TRBJ2-5|TRBV6-1
CAIKREGHLPQTQYF
>TRBJ2-3|TRBV6-2/TRBV6-3
CASSYYIDTQYF
>TRBJ1-1|TRBV7-2
CASSRDGTNTEAFF
>TRBJ1-1|TRBV11-1
CASSPTGRPMNTEAFF
>TRBJ2-7|TRBV6-1
CASSEVGTATYEQYF
>TRBJ1-1|TRBV5-5
CASSFGPQGEAFF
>TRBJ1-1|TRBV6-1
CASQDPNTEAFF